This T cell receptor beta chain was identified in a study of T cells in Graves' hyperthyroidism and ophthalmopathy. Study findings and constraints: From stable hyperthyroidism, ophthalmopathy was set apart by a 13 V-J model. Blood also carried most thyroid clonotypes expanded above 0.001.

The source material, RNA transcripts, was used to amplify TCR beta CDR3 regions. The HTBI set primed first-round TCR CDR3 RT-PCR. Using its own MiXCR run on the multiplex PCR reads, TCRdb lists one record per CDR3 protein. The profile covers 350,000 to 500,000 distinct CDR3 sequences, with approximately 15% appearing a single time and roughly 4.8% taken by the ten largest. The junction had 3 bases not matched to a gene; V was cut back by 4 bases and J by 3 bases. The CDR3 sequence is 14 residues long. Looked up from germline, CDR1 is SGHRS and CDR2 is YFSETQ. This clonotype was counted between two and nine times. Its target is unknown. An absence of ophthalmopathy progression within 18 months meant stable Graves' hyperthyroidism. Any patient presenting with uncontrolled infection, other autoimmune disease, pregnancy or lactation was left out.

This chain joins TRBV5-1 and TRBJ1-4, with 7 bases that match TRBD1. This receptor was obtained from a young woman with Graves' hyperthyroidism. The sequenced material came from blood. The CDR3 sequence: CASSPGQSNEKLFF. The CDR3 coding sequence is TGCGCCAGCAGCCCGGGACAGTCTAATGAAAAACTGTTTTTT. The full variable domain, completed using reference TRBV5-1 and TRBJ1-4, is KAGVTQTPRYLIKTRGQQVTLSCSPISGHRSVSWYQQTPGQGLQFLFEYFSETQRNKGNFPGRFSGRQFSNSRSEMNVSTLELGDSALYLCASSPGQSNEKLFFGSGTQLSVL.